Reported below is one T cell receptor (beta chain). The target antigen is unknown. The data originate from a study of cytomegalovirus exposure and HLA in healthy donors. Study results and caveats: Accurate prediction of HLA-A and HLA-B alleles (for most subjects) was reportedly achieved from TCR beta sequences.

The germline gives CDR1 SQVTM, CDR2 ANQGSEA. This CDR3 contains 11 residues. The V and J ends lost 2 bases and 5 bases respectively, with 6 bases between them. A multiplex PCR was run with 60 Vbeta primers and 13 Jbeta primers. Using immunoSEQ multiplex PCR, the repertoire was profiled, and TCRdb retains in-frame clones only, with some absent. This table holds approximately 190,000 clones, roughly 80% found once. Sequencing used PBMCs. The chain couples TRBV29-1 to TRBJ2-5; D is undetermined. The TCR originated in a middle-aged man in good health and CMV-seronegative. For the CDR3, the DNA is TGCAGCGTTGAAAACCGGGAGACCCAGTACTTC. Translated: CSVENRETQYF. The whole variable domain, remainder taken from reference TRBV29-1 and TRBJ2-5, is SAVISQKPSRDICQRGTSLTIQCQVDSQVTMMFWYRQQPGQSLTLIATANQGSEATYESGFVIDKFPISRPNLTFSTLTVSNMSPEDSSIYLCSVENRETQYFGPGTRLLVL.